This is a list of T cell receptor beta chains from one sample in a study of CD8 T cells in ankylosing spondylitis. TCRdb re-called the 5' RACE reads with MiXCR, one entry per CDR3 protein. This sample carries almost 400,000 distinct CDR3 sequences, 20% to 25% of them seen once, and the ten largest clones take about a sixth. Material for sequencing was blood, either unsorted or a sorted T cell fraction (not recorded which). Source of these receptors: a male donor with ankylosing spondylitis. CDR3s include the opening cysteine and the closing phenylalanine or tryptophan. D genes are given only for firm matches. Clone size appears in some rows only: once, few, many, or a class for an expanded clone.

j_gene,abundance,v_gene,d_gene,CDR3aa,CDR3nt
TRBJ2-1,-,TRBV18,-,CASSPGPSREQFF,TGTGCCAGCTCACCCGGGCCCTCACGGGAGCAGTTCTTC
TRBJ2-1,-,TRBV7-2,-,CASSLVGFTNEQFF,TGTGCCAGCAGCTTAGTGGGGTTCACCAATGAGCAGTTCTTC
TRBJ1-2,few,TRBV29-1,-,CSVTGWLNYGYTF,TGCAGCGTCACGGGCTGGCTCAACTATGGCTACACCTTC
TRBJ1-6,-,TRBV20-1,-,CSVRDADNSPLHF,TGCAGTGTCAGGGACGCCGATAATTCACCCCTCCACTTT
TRBJ2-3,-,TRBV20-1,TRBD2,CSASWGRGTDTQYF,TGCAGTGCTAGTTGGGGGAGGGGCACAGATACGCAGTATTTT
TRBJ1-5,-,TRBV19,-,CASSRGDGPVLWNQPQHF,TGTGCCAGTAGTAGGGGTGACGGGCCGGTGTTATGGAATCAGCCCCAGCATTTT
TRBJ2-1,few,TRBV4-1,-,CASTRVQFLRFSSYNEQFF,TGCGCCAGCACCCGGGTGCAATTCTTACGGTTCTCCTCCTACAATGAGCAGTTCTTC
TRBJ1-1,few,TRBV6-5,-,CASSYSIPGAMNTEAFF,TGTGCCAGCAGTTACTCGATTCCGGGGGCCATGAACACTGAAGCTTTCTTT
TRBJ2-1,few,TRBV6-1,TRBD2,CASSHSGRAGEQFF,TGTGCCAGCAGCCATAGCGGGAGGGCCGGTGAGCAGTTCTTC
TRBJ2-1,few,TRBV6-2/TRBV6-3,-,CASSSVTGSSYNEQFF,TGTGCCAGCAGTTCCGTGACCGGGAGCTCCTACAATGAGCAGTTCTTC
TRBJ1-5,-,TRBV7-2,-,CASQEHSNQPQHF,TGTGCCTCGCAGGAGCACAGCAATCAGCCCCAGCATTTT
TRBJ2-3,-,TRBV28,TRBD2,CASSFSSGVTDTQYF,TGTGCCAGCAGTTTCTCTAGCGGAGTTACAGATACGCAGTATTTT
TRBJ2-7,few,TRBV15,-,CATSRDRIYEQYF,TGTGCCACCAGCAGAGACAGGATATACGAGCAGTACTTC
TRBJ2-3,-,TRBV5-6,-,CASSPLGGGITDTQYF,TGTGCCAGCAGCCCCCTAGGGGGGGGAATCACAGATACGCAGTATTTT
TRBJ2-1,many,TRBV5-1,-,CASSFGGGDSYNEQFF,TGCGCCAGCAGCTTTGGCGGGGGCGACTCCTACAATGAGCAGTTCTTC
TRBJ2-1,many,TRBV18,TRBD2,CASSPGLAGYNEQFF,TGTGCCAGCAGCCCGGGACTAGCGGGCTACAATGAGCAGTTCTTC
TRBJ2-1,few,TRBV28,TRBD2,CASSLAGEGYEQFF,TGTGCCAGCAGTTTGGCGGGAGAAGGGTATGAGCAGTTCTTC
TRBJ1-5,-,TRBV5-1,-,CASSLASGLNQPQHF,TGCGCCAGCAGCTTGGCTTCAGGGCTCAATCAGCCCCAGCATTTT
TRBJ1-6,-,TRBV6-2/TRBV6-3,-,CASNLNRDLLHF,TGTGCCAGCAACCTCAACAGGGACCTTCTTCACTTT
TRBJ2-3,few,TRBV7-9,TRBD2,CASSWGTSDTDTQYF,TGTGCCAGCAGCTGGGGGACTAGCGACACAGATACGCAGTATTTT
TRBJ2-7,-,TRBV12-5,-,CASGLVLGGTFEQYF,TGTGCTAGTGGTTTGGTACTTGGAGGGACGTTCGAGCAGTACTTC
TRBJ2-7,few,TRBV7-2,TRBD1,CASSLIGGGTGIYEQYF,TGTGCCAGCAGCTTAATTGGTGGTGGGACAGGAATTTACGAGCAGTACTTC